This T cell receptor beta chain was captured by sequencing in a study of blood T cell repertoires in COVID-19. Whole-study context: Sites in the United States, Italy and Spain provided acute and convalescent COVID-19 samples. The cDNA or gDNA used as material had been derived from T cells, B-cell-depleted T cells, or PBMCs.

Some clones are missing from TCRdb's copy, which holds only in-frame ones; the method was immunoSEQ multiplex PCR. In the table there are 150,000 to 180,000 clones, approximately 86% of which are singletons. One Seattle source followed patients from active infection through their disease course. Germline V CDR1 and CDR2: SGDLS, YYNGEE. This CDR3 has 15 amino acids. Trimming cost V 3 bases and J 3 bases; bases outside gene matches: 5. Sequencing was done on a sample of peripheral blood. The rearrangement joins TRBV9 to TRBJ2-5; 10 positions match TRBD1. This sequence originates from a man in his 60s with COVID-19, enrolled during active disease. In DNA, the CDR3 is TGTGCCAGCAGCGACACCGGGACAGGGGAAGAGACCCAGTACTTC. It specifies CASSDTGTGEETQYF.